The next 18 T cell receptor beta chains were all read from a single sample in a study of T cells in Graves' hyperthyroidism and ophthalmopathy. TCR beta CDR3 regions were amplified from RNA transcripts. First-round RT-PCR targeting the TCR CDR3 was performed with the HTBI primer set. From the multiplex PCR reads, TCRdb called clonotypes with MiXCR, one entry per CDR3 protein. Of under 400,000 distinct CDR3 sequences listed, around a fifth are singletons. The sample was blood. The receptors were gathered from a woman aged 50 to 65 with Graves' hyperthyroidism.

CDR3 residues: CASSFSRTGGDYGYTF. DNA for the CDR3: TGTGCCAGCAGTTTCAGCCGGACAGGGGGCGACTATGGCTACACCTTC. The rearrangement joins TRBV27 to TRBJ1-2; the match to TRBD1 covers 11 bases. Germline V gene sequence: CDR1 MNHEY, CDR2 SMNVEV (reference sequence). The length of the CDR3 is 16 residues. The J segment lost 3 bases and the V segment lost 3 bases, leaving 6 bases of the junction unmatched.

In regard to this clonotype: Its ends do not fully match the called genes, so a read error is possible. V usage is TRBV12-3 or TRBV12-4 and J usage is TRBJ1-6, with a possible D match to TRBD1 (5 bases). The CDR3 covers 14 residues. Here the CDR3 reads CASSLRGLKSFLHF. The DNA for the CDR3 is TGTGCCAGCAGTTTACGGGGCCTCAAATCCTTCCTCCATTTT.

This clonotype was counted ten times or more. V usage is TRBV15 and J usage is TRBJ1-2; D is undetermined. The CDR3 is 14 residues long. Germline CDR1 reads LNHNV; CDR2 reads YYDKDF (reference sequence). The V and J ends lost 1 base and 5 bases respectively, with 11 bases between them. This chain's CDR3 is CATSRGSAGYGYTF. CDR3 nucleotide sequence: TGTGCCACCAGCAGAGGGTCCGCGGGGTATGGCTACACCTTC.

A few counts support this clonotype. The chain links TRBV6-1 to TRBJ2-6; 7 bases match TRBD1. The J segment lost 0 bases and the V segment lost 6 bases, leaving 2 bases of the junction unmatched. Germline V CDR1 and CDR2: MNHNS, SASEGT. This CDR3 region has 15 residues. The CDR3 loop is CASRWDSSGANVLTF. The CDR3 DNA sequence: TGTGCCAGCAGATGGGACAGCTCTGGGGCCAACGTCCTGACTTTC.

This clonotype was detected only a few times. The V and J genes are TRBV13 and TRBJ1-2, with D possibly matching TRBD1 (5 bases). The CDR3 is made up of 15 amino acids. Between the trimmed V and J ends, which lost 0 bases and 0 bases, there was a span of 8 bases. Per the germline V gene, CDR1 is PRHDT and CDR2 is FYEKMQ (reference sequence). The CDR3 DNA is TGTGCCAGCAGCTTAGGTTCAGGGTCTAACTATGGCTACACCTTC. Amino acid sequence: CASSLGSGSNYGYTF.

As regards this clonotype: It may be a read error: a sequence one base away is much more abundant. CDR3: CSADGQDNQPQHF. The DNA for the CDR3 is TGCAGTGCGGACGGACAGGACAATCAGCCCCAGCATTTT. This rearrangement joins TRBV20-1 to TRBJ1-5; TRBD1 matches at 7 bases. V lost 6 bases to trimming and J lost 3 bases; unmatched junction nucleotides: 5. This CDR3 spans 13 amino acids. CDR1 and CDR2 (germline): DFQATT, SNEGSKA (reference sequence).

This clonotype has a count of ten or more. The V gene is TRBV15, the J gene TRBJ1-2; 9 bases align to TRBD1. The CDR3 is 17 amino acids. The V gene's germline CDR1 is LNHNV and CDR2 YYDKDF (reference sequence). The junction had 9 bases not matched to a gene; V was cut back by 0 bases and J by 4 bases. The CDR3 here is CATSRDQGQGTFYGYTF. The CDR3 region has the DNA TGTGCCACCAGCAGAGATCAGGGACAGGGTACCTTCTATGGCTACACCTTC. The full variable domain, with the rest looked up from reference TRBV15 and TRBJ1-2, is DAMVIQNPRYQVTQFGKPVTLSCSQTLNHNVMYWYQQKSSQAPKLLFHYYDKDFNNEADTPDNFQSRRPNTSFCFLDIRSPGLGDTAMYLCATSRDQGQGTFYGYTFGSGTRLTVV.

The chain employs TRBV7-3 and TRBJ1-5; D gene uncertain. V shed 2 bases and J shed 7 bases, with 15 bases lying between them. Germline CDR1 and CDR2: SGHTA and FQGTGA. This CDR3 contains 15 residues. CDR3 sequence (DNA): TGTGCCAGCAGCTTATTAGGGCAGCAAAGGCAGCCCCAGCATTTT. It yields the protein CASSLLGQQRQPQHF.

This chain uses TRBV7-3 with TRBJ2-3; no clear D. Trimming cost V 1 base and J 1 base, with 6 bases left between them. The CDR3 loop spans 14 amino acids. The germline V gene encodes CDR1 SGHTA and CDR2 FQGTGA. CDR3 coding DNA: TGTGCCAGCAGCTTAATAGGGCGCACAGATACGCAGTATTTT. Translating it yields CASSLIGRTDTQYF.

The V and J genes are TRBV9 and TRBJ1-2, with 7 bases that match TRBD1. CDR3 length: 16 amino acids. J lost 3 bases, V lost 4 bases, and 12 bases had no gene match. Germline assignment: CDR1 SGDLS and CDR2 YYNGEE. In nucleotides, the CDR3 is TGTGCCAGCAGCCGAGGGTCAGGGGGAGAGGACTATGGCTACACCTTC. Translating gives CASSRGSGGEDYGYTF. The full variable domain, rest sourced from reference TRBV9 and TRBJ1-2, is DSGVTQTPKHLITATGQRVTLRCSPRSGDLSVYWYQQSLDQGLQFLIQYYNGEERAKGNILERFSAQQFPDLHSELNLSSLELGDSALYFCASSRGSGGEDYGYTFGSGTRLTVV.

This clonotype was counted many times. The genes are TRBV7-9 and TRBJ2-7; a possible D gene is TRBD2 (5 bases). V lost 1 base, J lost 1 base, and 11 bases lay in between. Germline loops: CDR1 SEHNR, CDR2 FQNEAQ (reference sequence). The CDR3 has 15 residues. CDR3 amino acids: CASSLVAGRSYEQYF. CDR3 in DNA: TGTGCCAGCAGCTTAGTGGCGGGTAGATCCTACGAGCAGTACTTC.

This chain uses TRBV7-9 with TRBJ1-2, with 9 bases matching TRBD1. Germline V CDR1 and CDR2: SEHNR, FQNEAQ (reference sequence). J lost 4 bases, V lost 5 bases, and 5 bases had no gene match. The CDR3 covers 14 residues. In DNA form, the CDR3 reads TGTGCCAGCAGCATCGACAGGGGGGGCTATGGCTACACCTTC. This gives the protein CASSIDRGGYGYTF.

This clonotype was found many times. The V call is TRBV7-9, the J call TRBJ2-2; TRBD1 matches 9 bases. The V segment lost 7 bases and the J segment 8 bases; nucleotides outside the gene matches: 8. Germline lookup yields CDR1 SEHNR and CDR2 FQNEAQ (reference sequence). This CDR3 is built from 14 residues. CDR3 sequence reads: CASTRTGEKGELFF. DNA for the CDR3: TGTGCCAGCACCCGGACAGGGGAGAAGGGGGAGCTGTTTTTT.

This clonotype was seen at least ten times. The chain uses TRBV28 and TRBJ2-1; TRBD2 is a possible D gene (5 bases). This CDR3 contains 21 residues. V lost 5 bases and J lost 2, with 31 bases in between. Per germline, CDR1 MDHEN and CDR2 SYDVKM. CDR3 in DNA: TGTGCCAGCAGTACTAACCTTGGGAGTTGGGCCGTCCAAAATCCCTACAATGAGCAGTTCTTC. Translation: CASSTNLGSWAVQNPYNEQFF. Full variable domain (missing parts from reference TRBV28 and TRBJ2-1): DVKVTQSSRYLVKRTGEKVFLECVQDMDHENMFWYRQDPGLGLRLIYFSYDVKMKEKGDIPEGYSVSREKKERFSLILESASTNQTSMYLCASSTNLGSWAVQNPYNEQFFGPGTRLTVL.

This clonotype appeared many times. The V call is TRBV6-2 or TRBV6-3, the J call TRBJ1-2; possibly TRBD1 for D (6 bases). The CDR3 runs to 14 residues. The V gene lost 0 bases and the J gene lost 5 bases, with 10 bases spanning the gap. Germline V lookup: CDR1 MNHEY, CDR2 SVGEGT. CDR3 bases: TGTGCCAGCAGTTACTCGACCCAGGGGTATGGCTACACCTTC. Protein: CASSYSTQGYGYTF.

This clonotype was seen more than once but under ten times. The chain links TRBV11-3 to TRBJ2-7, with 7 bases that match TRBD2. The V and J ends lost 5 bases and 2 bases, in that order; junction bases with no gene match: 3. The CDR3 spans 13 residues. Germline V CDR1 and CDR2: SGHNT, YENEEA. CDR3 protein: CASSKGLAYEQYF. CDR3 bases: TGTGCCAGCAGCAAAGGACTAGCCTACGAGCAGTACTTC.

The chain links TRBV4-1 to TRBJ2-1; 8 bases fit TRBD2. CDR3 length: 14 amino acids. V was pared by 1 base and J by 7 bases, with 3 bases of the junction left unmatched. Germline V lookup: CDR1 MGHRA, CDR2 YSYEKL. CDR3 nucleotide sequence: TGCGCCAGCAGCCAAGTCCTAGCGGGTAATGAGCAGTTCTTC. This gives the protein CASSQVLAGNEQFF.

This clonotype was recorded many times. V gene TRBV2 combines with J gene TRBJ2-3; 12 bases are shared with TRBD2. This CDR3 region has 15 residues. Germline CDR1 is SNHLY and CDR2 is FYNNEI. V shed 2 bases and J 5 bases; nucleotides not matched to a gene: 2. CDR3 bases: TGTGCCAGCAGTGAACTAGCGGGAGGGGGAGATACGCAGTATTTT. Its translation: CASSELAGGGDTQYF.